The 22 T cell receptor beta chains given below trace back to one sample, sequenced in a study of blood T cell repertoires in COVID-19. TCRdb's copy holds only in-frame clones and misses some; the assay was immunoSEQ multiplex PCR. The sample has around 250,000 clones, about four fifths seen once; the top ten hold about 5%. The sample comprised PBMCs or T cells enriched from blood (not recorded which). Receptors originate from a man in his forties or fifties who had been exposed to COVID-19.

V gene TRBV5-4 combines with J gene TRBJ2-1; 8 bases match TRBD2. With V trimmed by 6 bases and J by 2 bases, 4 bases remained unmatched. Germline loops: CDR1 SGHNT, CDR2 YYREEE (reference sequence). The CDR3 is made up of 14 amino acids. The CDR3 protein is CASMHSGTYNEQFF. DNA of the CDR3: TGTGCCAGCATGCATAGCGGGACCTACAATGAGCAGTTCTTC.

CDR3 sequence reads: CASFGAGGSTEAFF. Here the CDR3 DNA reads TGTGCCAGTTTTGGGGCAGGCGGTAGCACTGAAGCTTTCTTT. The chain has TRBV7-8 and TRBJ1-1; D is perhaps TRBD1 (5 bases). CDR3 length: 14 amino acids. Between the trimmed V and J ends, which lost 9 bases and 4 bases, there was a span of 18 bases. CDR1 and CDR2 from the germline V gene are SGHVS and FQNEAQ.

CDR3 sequence (DNA): TGTGCCAGCAGCCAGGGAACCGAGCAGTACTTC. Protein sequence: CASSQGTEQYF. The chain couples TRBV6-5 to TRBJ2-7, with a possible D match to TRBD1 (5 bases). Germline values: CDR1 MNHEY, CDR2 SVGAGI. This CDR3 spans 11 amino acids. Trimming took off 6 bases at V and 6 bases at J, with 9 bases between the two ends.

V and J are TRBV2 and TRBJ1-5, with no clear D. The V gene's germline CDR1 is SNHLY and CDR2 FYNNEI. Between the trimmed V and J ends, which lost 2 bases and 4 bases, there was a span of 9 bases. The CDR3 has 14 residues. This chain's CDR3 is CASSERTGNQPQHF. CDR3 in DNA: TGTGCCAGCAGTGAAAGGACGGGAAATCAGCCCCAGCATTTT.

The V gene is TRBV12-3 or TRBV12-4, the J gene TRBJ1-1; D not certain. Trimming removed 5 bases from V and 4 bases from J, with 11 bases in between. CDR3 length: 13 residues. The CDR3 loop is CASSQVSGTEAFF. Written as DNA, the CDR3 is TGTGCCAGCAGTCAGGTCAGTGGCACTGAAGCTTTCTTT.

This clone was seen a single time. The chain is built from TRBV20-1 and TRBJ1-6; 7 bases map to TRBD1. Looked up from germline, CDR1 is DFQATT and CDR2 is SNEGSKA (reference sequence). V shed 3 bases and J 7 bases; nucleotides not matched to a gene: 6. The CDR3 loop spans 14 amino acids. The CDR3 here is CSASSRGNNSPLHF. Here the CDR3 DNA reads TGCAGTGCTAGTTCCAGGGGGAACAATTCACCCCTCCACTTT.

As DNA, the CDR3 is TGTGCCAGCAGCGTAGATTTTTCGGCGGGAGGGCTATCCAATGAGCAGTTCTTC. This gives the protein CASSVDFSAGGLSNEQFF. This chain uses TRBV9 with TRBJ2-1, with TRBD2 matching over 9 bases. The ends lost 0 bases at V and 6 bases at J; junction bases unmatched: 13. Germline-derived CDR1 and CDR2 are SGDLS and YYNGEE. CDR3 length: 18 residues.

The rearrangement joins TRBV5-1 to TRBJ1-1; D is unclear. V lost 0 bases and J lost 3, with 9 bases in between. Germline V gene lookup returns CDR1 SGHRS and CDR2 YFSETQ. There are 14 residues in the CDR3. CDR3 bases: TGCGCCAGCAGCTTGGCCGCCACGGACACTGAAGCTTTCTTT. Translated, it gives CASSLAATDTEAFF. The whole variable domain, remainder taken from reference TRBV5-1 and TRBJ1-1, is KAGVTQTPRYLIKTRGQQVTLSCSPISGHRSVSWYQQTPGQGLQFLFEYFSETQRNKGNFPGRFSGRQFSNSRSEMNVSTLELGDSALYLCASSLAATDTEAFFGQGTRLTVV.

The CDR3 loop reads CASLGVANEKLFF. Here the CDR3 DNA reads TGTGCCAGCCTAGGGGTAGCTAATGAAAAACTGTTTTTT. This rearrangement joins TRBV2 to TRBJ1-4; maybe TRBD1 (5 bases). The ends were cut back, 8 bases at V and 3 bases at J, with 10 bases in the middle. The CDR3 covers 13 residues. Germline values: CDR1 SNHLY, CDR2 FYNNEI.

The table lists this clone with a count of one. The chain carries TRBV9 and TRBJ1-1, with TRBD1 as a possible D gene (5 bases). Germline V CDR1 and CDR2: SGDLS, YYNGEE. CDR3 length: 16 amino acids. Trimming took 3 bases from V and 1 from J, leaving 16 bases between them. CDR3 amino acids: CASSDPGILGNTEAFF. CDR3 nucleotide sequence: TGTGCCAGCAGCGACCCAGGGATTTTGGGGAACACTGAAGCTTTCTTT.

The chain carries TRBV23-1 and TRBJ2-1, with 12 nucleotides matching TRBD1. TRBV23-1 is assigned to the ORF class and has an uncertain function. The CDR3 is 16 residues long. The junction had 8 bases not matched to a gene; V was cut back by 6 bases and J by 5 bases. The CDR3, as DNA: TGCGCCAGCAGCCAGGGACAGGGGGCTGCACACAATGAGCAGTTCTTC. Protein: CASSQGQGAAHNEQFF.

The CDR3 is CASSLGMTEAFF. In nucleotides, the CDR3 is TGTGCCAGCAGTTTGGGCATGACTGAAGCTTTCTTT. The chain uses TRBV12-3 or TRBV12-4 and TRBJ1-1, with unresolved D. Trimming stripped 3 bases from V and 5 bases from J, with 7 bases between. The CDR3 is 12 amino acids.

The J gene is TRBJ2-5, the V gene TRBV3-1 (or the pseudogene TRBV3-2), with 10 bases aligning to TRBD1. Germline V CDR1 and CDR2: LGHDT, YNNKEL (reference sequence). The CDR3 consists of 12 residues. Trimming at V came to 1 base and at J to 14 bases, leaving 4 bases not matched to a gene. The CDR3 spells CASSQGGDRGYF. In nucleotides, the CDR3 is TGTGCCAGCAGCCAAGGGGGGGACAGGGGTTACTTC.

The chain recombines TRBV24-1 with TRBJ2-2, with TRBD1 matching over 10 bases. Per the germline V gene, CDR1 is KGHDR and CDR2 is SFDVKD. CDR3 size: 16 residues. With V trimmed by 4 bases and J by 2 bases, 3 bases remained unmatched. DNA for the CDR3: TGTGCCACCAGTGACGGGACAGGGGTTAACACCGGGGAGCTGTTTTTT. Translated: CATSDGTGVNTGELFF.

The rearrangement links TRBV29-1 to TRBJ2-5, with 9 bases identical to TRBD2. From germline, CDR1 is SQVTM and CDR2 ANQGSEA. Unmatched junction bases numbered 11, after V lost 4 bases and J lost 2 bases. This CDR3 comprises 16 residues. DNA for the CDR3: TGCAGCGTTGGTGTATCTAGCGGGATGAAGCAAGAGACCCAGTACTTC. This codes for CSVGVSSGMKQETQYF.

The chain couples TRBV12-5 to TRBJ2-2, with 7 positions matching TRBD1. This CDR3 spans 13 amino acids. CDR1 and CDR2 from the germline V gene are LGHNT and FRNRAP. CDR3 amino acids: CAMDRPNTGELFF. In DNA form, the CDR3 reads TGTGCCATGGACAGGCCGAACACCGGGGAGCTGTTTTTT.

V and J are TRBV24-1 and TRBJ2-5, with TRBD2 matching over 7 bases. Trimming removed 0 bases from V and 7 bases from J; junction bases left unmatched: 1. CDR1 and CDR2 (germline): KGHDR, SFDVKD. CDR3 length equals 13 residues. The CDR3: CATSDLQRGTQYF. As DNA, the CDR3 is TGTGCCACCAGTGATTTGCAGCGGGGGACCCAGTACTTC.

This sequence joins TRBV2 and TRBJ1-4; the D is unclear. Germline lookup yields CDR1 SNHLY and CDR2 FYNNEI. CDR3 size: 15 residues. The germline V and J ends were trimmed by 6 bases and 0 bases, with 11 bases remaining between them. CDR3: CASSADASTNEKLFF. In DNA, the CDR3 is TGTGCCAGCAGCGCAGATGCCTCAACTAATGAAAAACTGTTTTTT.

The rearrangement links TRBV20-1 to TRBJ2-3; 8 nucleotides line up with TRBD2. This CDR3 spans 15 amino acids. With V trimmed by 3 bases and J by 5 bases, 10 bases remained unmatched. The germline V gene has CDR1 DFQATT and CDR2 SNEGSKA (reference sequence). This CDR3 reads CSASISGGPKDTQYF. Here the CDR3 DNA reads TGCAGTGCTAGTATATCGGGAGGGCCGAAAGATACGCAGTATTTT.

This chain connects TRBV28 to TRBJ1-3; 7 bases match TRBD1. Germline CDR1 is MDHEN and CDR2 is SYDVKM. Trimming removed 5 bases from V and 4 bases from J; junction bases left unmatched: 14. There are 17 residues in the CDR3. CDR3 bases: TGTGCCAGCAGTATACCAAACAGGGGTTTGGGGGGAAACACCATATATTTT. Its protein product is CASSIPNRGLGGNTIYF.

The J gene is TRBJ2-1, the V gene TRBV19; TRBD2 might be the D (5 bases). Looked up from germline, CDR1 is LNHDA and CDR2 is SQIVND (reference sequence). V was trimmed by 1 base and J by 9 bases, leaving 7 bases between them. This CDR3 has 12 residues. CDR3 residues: CASSIVRGEQFF. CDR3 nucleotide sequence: TGTGCCAGTAGTATAGTTCGGGGTGAGCAGTTCTTC.

The CDR3 sequence is CASSLKLAGTGELFF. The CDR3 coding sequence is TGTGCCAGCAGCTTAAAACTAGCGGGGACCGGGGAGCTGTTTTTT. The chain uses TRBV5-4 and TRBJ2-2; TRBD2 matches 10 bases. J was trimmed by 5 bases and V by 2 bases; bases with no gene match: 3. Germline lookup yields CDR1 SGHNT and CDR2 YYREEE (reference sequence). The CDR3 has 15 residues.